The T cell receptor (beta chain) under discussion was sequenced for a study of blood T cell repertoires in COVID-19. Looking at the study overall: PBMCs, B-cell-depleted T cells, or T cells provided the cDNA or gDNA that made up the material.

Authors' processing steps: Amplification of reference gene primers was used by the study to estimate nucleated cell counts. TCRdb keeps only in-frame clones here, not all; method: immunoSEQ multiplex PCR. V and J calls and clone size are copied from that table; D and trimming were computed from the DNA. The repertoire holds some 130,000 clones, with around 73% as singletons. Germline-derived CDR1 and CDR2 are MNHEY and SVGAGI. The CDR3 totals 14 residues. V lost 2 bases to trimming and J lost 0 bases, with 7 bases between them. The chain carries TRBV6-5 and TRBJ1-1, with no clear D. The sample consisted of peripheral blood. This clonotype was obtained from a man aged 55 to 70 who had recovered from COVID-19. The CDR3 sequence: CASSYGGMNTEAFF. The DNA for the CDR3 is TGTGCCAGCAGTTACGGCGGTATGAACACTGAAGCTTTCTTT.